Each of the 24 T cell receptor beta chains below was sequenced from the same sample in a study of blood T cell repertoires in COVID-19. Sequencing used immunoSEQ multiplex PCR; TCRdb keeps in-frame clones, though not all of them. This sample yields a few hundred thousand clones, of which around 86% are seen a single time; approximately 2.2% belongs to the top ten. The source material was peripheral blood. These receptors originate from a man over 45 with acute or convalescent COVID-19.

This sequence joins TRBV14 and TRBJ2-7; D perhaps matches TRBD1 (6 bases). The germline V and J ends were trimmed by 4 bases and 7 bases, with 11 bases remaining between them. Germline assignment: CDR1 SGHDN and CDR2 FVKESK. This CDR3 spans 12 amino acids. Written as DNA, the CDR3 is TGTGCCAGCAGCCCACAGGGCCTTGAGCAGTACTTC. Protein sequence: CASSPQGLEQYF. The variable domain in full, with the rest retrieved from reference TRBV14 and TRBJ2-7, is EAGVTQFPSHSVIEKGQTVTLRCDPISGHDNLYWYRRVMGKEIKFLLHFVKESKQDESGMPNNRFLAERTGGTYSTLKVQPAELEDSGVYFCASSPQGLEQYFGPGTRLTVT.

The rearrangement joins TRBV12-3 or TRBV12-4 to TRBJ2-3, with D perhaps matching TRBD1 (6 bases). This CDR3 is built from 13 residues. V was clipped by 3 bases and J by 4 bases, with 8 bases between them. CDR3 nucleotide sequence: TGTGCCAGCAGTTTCACAGGGCCAGATACGCAGTATTTT. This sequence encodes CASSFTGPDTQYF.

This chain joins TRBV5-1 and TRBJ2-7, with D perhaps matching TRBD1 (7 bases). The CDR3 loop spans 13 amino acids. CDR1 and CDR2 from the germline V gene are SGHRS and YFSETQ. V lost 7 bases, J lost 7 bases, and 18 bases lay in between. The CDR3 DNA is TGCGCCAGCCGCCAGGGGGAGGTTCAGGAGCAGTACTTC. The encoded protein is CASRQGEVQEQYF.

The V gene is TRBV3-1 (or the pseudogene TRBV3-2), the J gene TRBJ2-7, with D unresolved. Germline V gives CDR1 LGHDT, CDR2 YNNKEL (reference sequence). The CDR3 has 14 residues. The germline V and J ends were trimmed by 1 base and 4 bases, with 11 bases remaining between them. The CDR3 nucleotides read TGTGCCAGCAGCCAAGCTCTAGGTGGGTACGAGCAGTACTTC. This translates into CASSQALGGYEQYF.

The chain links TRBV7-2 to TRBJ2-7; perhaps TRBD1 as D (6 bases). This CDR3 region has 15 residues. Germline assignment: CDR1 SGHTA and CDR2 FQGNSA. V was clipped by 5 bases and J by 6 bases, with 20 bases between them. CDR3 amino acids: CASSPWTVQGGEQYF. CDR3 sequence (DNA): TGTGCCAGCAGCCCCTGGACTGTTCAAGGGGGCGAGCAGTACTTC. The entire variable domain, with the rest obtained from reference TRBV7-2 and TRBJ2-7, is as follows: GAGVSQSPSNKVTEKGKDVELRCDPISGHTALYWYRQSLGQGLEFLIYFQGNSAPDKSGLPSDRFSAERTGGSVSTLTIQRTQQEDSAVYLCASSPWTVQGGEQYFGPGTRLTVT.

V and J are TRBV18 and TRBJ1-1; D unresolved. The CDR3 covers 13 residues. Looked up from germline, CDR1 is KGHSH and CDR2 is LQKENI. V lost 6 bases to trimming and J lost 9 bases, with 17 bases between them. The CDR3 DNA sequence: TGTGCCAGCTCGCAGGCACAGAGAATCCAAGCTTTCTTT. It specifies CASSQAQRIQAFF.

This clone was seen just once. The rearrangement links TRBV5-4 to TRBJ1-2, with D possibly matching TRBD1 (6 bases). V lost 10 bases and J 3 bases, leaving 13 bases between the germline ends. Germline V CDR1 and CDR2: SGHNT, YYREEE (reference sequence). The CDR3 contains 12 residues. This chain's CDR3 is CALGGGDYGYTF. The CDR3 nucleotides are TGTGCCTTGGGGGGGGGCGACTATGGCTACACCTTC. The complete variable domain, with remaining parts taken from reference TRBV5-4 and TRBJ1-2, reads ETGVTQSPTHLIKTRGQQVTLRCSSQSGHNTVSWYQQALGQGPQFIFQYYREEENGRGNFPPRFSGLQFPNYSSELNVNALELDDSALYLCALGGGDYGYTFGSGTRLTVV.

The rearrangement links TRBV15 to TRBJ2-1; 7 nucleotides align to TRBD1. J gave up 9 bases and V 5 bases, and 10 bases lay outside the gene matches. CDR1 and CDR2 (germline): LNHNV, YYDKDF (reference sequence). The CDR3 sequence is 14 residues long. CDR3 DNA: TGTGCCACCAGCGGGACAGTTGGACGCGGTGAGCAGTTCTTC. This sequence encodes CATSGTVGRGEQFF.

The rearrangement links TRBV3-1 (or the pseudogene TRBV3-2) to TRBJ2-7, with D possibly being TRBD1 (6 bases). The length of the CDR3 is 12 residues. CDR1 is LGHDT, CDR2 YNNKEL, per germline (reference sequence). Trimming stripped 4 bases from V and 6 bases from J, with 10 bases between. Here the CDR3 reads CASSLTGLEQYF. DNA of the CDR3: TGTGCCAGCAGCCTAACAGGGCTCGAGCAGTACTTC.

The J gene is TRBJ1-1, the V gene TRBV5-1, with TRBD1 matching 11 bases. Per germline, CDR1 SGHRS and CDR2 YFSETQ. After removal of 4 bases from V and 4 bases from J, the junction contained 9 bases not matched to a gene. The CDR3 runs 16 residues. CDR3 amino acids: CASSPGQGGRGTEAFF. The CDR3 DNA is TGCGCCAGCAGCCCGGGACAGGGGGGTAGAGGCACTGAAGCTTTCTTT.

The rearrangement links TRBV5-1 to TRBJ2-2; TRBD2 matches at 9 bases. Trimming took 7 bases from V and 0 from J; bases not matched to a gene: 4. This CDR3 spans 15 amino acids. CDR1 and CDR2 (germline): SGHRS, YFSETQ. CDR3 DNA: TGCGCCAGCTCTAGCGGGGACCCGAACACCGGGGAGCTGTTTTTT. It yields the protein CASSSGDPNTGELFF.

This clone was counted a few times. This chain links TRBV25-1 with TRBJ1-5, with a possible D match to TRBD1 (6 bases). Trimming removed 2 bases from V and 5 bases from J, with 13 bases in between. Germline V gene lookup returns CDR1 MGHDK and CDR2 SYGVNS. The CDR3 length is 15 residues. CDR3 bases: TGTGCCAGCAGTGAAACAGGGAGGGCGGATCAGCCCCAGCATTTT. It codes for CASSETGRADQPQHF.

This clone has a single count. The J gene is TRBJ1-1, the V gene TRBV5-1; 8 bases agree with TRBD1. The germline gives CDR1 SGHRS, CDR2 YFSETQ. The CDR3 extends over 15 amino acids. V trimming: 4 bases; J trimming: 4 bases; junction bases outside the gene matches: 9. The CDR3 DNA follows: TGCGCCAGCAGCCCGGACAGGGTTATCGGCACTGAAGCTTTCTTT. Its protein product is CASSPDRVIGTEAFF.

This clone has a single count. The CDR3 loop is CASSLSGMNTEAFF. The CDR3 DNA reads as TGTGCCAGCAGCTTATCAGGGATGAACACTGAAGCTTTCTTT. The V gene is TRBV7-3, the J gene TRBJ1-1; D is perhaps TRBD1 (5 bases). The V gene's germline CDR1 is SGHTA and CDR2 FQGTGA. Trimming took off 2 bases at V and 0 bases at J, with 7 bases between the two ends. The CDR3 loop spans 14 amino acids.

CDR3 DNA: TGCAGCGCACGACTATCTAGGAATGAGCAGTTCTTC. This encodes CSARLSRNEQFF. The V call is TRBV29-1, the J call TRBJ2-1; D is possibly TRBD2 (5 bases). CDR3 length equals 12 residues. The V gene's germline CDR1 is SQVTM and CDR2 ANQGSEA. The V end lost 7 bases, the J end lost 7 bases, and 14 bases lay between the germline ends.

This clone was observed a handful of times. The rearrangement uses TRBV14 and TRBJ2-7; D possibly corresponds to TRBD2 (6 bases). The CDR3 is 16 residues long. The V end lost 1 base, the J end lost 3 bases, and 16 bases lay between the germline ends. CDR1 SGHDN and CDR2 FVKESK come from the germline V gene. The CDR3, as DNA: TGTGCCAGCAGCCAAGGGGGGAGTGGGACTTACTACGAGCAGTACTTC. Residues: CASSQGGSGTYYEQYF.

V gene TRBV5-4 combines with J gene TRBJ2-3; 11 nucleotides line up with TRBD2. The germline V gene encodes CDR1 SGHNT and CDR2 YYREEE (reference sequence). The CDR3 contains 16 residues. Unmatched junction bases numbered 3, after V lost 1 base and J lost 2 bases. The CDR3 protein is CASSLPTSGATDTQYF. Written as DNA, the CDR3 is TGTGCCAGCAGCTTGCCGACTAGCGGGGCCACAGATACGCAGTATTTT. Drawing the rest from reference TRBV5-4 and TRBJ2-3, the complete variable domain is ETGVTQSPTHLIKTRGQQVTLRCSSQSGHNTVSWYQQALGQGPQFIFQYYREEENGRGNFPPRFSGLQFPNYSSELNVNALELDDSALYLCASSLPTSGATDTQYFGPGTRLTVL.

The CDR3 coding sequence is TGTGCCAGTAGTATAGGGAGGGCTGGGGGAAAACTGTTTTTT. Translating gives CASSIGRAGGKLFF. This rearrangement joins TRBV19 to TRBJ1-4; D is possibly TRBD1 (5 bases). Germline V gene lookup returns CDR1 LNHDA and CDR2 SQIVND (reference sequence). CDR3 length: 14 amino acids. V lost 1 base to trimming and J lost 10 bases, with 13 bases between them.

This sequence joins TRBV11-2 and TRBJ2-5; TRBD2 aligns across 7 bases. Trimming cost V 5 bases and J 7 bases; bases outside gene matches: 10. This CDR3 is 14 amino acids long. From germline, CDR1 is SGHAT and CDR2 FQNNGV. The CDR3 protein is CASSPRAGRATQYF. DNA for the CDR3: TGTGCCAGCAGCCCCCGGGCGGGGAGGGCGACCCAGTACTTC. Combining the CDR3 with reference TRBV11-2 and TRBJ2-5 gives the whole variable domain EAGVAQSPRYKIIEKRQSVAFWCNPISGHATLYWYQQILGQGPKLLIQFQNNGVVDDSQLPKDRFSAERLKGVDSTLKIQPAKLEDSAVYLCASSPRAGRATQYFGPGTRLLVL.

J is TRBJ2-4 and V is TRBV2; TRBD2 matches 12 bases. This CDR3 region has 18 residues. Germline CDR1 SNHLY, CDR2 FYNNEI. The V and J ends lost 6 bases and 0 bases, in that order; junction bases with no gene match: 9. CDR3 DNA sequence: TGTGCCAGCAGAGCCGGGACTAGCGGGTGGGAAGCCAAAAACATTCAGTACTTC. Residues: CASRAGTSGWEAKNIQYF.

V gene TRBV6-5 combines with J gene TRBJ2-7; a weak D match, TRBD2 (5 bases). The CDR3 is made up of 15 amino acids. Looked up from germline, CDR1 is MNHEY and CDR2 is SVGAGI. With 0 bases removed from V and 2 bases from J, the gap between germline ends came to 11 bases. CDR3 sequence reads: CASSYSGGSAYEQYF. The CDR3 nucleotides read TGTGCCAGCAGTTACTCAGGCGGGTCCGCCTACGAGCAGTACTTC.

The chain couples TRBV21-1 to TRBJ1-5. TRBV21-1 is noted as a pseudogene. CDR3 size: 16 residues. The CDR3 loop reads CASRRSGRGVNQPQHF. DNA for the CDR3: TGTGCCAGCAGACGATCAGGGCGGGGGGTTAATCAGCCCCAGCATTTT.

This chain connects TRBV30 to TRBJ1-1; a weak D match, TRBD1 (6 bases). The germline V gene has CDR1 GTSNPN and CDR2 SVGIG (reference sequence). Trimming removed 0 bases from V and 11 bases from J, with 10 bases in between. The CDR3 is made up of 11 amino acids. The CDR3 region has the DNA TGTGCCTGGAGTGTAGGGGGAAGGGCTTTCTTT. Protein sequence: CAWSVGGRAFF.

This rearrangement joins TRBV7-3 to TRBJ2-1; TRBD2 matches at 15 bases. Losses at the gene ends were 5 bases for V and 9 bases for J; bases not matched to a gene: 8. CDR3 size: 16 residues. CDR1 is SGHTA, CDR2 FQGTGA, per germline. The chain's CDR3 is CASSPALGLAGGEQFF. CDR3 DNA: TGTGCCAGCAGCCCGGCCCTGGGACTAGCGGGGGGTGAGCAGTTCTTC.